The 25 T cell receptor beta chains presented below share a single source sample, sequenced in a study of early T cells in non-severe SARS-CoV-2 infection. TCRdb processed the 5' RACE reads anew with MiXCR; each CDR3 protein has one entry. The sample includes 100,000 to 150,000 distinct CDR3 sequences, more than 12% of them seen just once. Sequenced input: whole blood. Source of these receptors: an adult who was a healthcare worker with PCR-confirmed SARS-CoV-2 infection or an uninfected control (not recorded which).

This clonotype was found a few times. The chain has TRBV20-1 and TRBJ2-3; 7 positions agree with TRBD1. Germline-derived CDR1 and CDR2 are DFQATT and SNEGSKA (reference sequence). V shed 2 bases, J shed 4 bases, and the junction held 3 bases outside the gene matches. There are 13 residues in the CDR3. The chain's CDR3 is CSARWTGSDTQYF. The CDR3 bases are TGCAGTGCTAGATGGACAGGTTCAGATACGCAGTATTTT.

This clonotype was seen only a few times. The chain has TRBV10-3 and TRBJ2-5; 8 positions match TRBD1. The germline gives CDR1 ENHRY, CDR2 SYGVKD. This CDR3 is built from 19 residues. Losses at the gene ends were 5 bases for V and 4 bases for J; bases not matched to a gene: 21. The CDR3 DNA reads as TGTGCCATCAGTCCCGCCCTAGGGACACCGGGCAGGGGGCGAGAGACCCAGTACTTC. This encodes CAISPALGTPGRGRETQYF.

V usage is TRBV7-2 and J usage is TRBJ2-3, with D tentatively TRBD1 (6 bases). The V end was cut by 5 bases, the J end by 5 bases, with 14 bases between. Germline CDR1 and CDR2: SGHTA and FQGNSA. The CDR3 covers 14 residues. This CDR3 is CASSLDSLRDTQYF. Here the CDR3 DNA reads TGTGCCAGCAGCCTGGACAGCCTAAGAGATACGCAGTATTTT.

This clonotype was observed a few times. V and J are TRBV7-8 and TRBJ1-5; D possibly corresponds to TRBD1 (6 bases). Germline loops: CDR1 SGHVS, CDR2 FQNEAQ. V lost 2 bases and J lost 4, with 15 bases in between. The CDR3 sequence is 16 residues long. CDR3 residues: CASSLTSRTANQPQHF. CDR3 coding DNA: TGTGCCAGCAGCTTAACTAGTCGGACAGCGAATCAGCCCCAGCATTTT.

V usage is TRBV30 and J usage is TRBJ2-7; D tentatively fits TRBD1 or TRBD2 (6 bases each). V shed 5 bases and J shed 7 bases, with 15 bases lying between them. CDR1 and CDR2 from the germline V gene are GTSNPN and SVGIG (reference sequence). CDR3 length equals 12 residues. The CDR3 reads CAWSTGAEEQYF. Written as DNA, the CDR3 is TGTGCCTGGTCCACGGGGGCAGAGGAGCAGTACTTC.

This clonotype was observed at least ten times. This chain joins TRBV12-3 or TRBV12-4 and TRBJ2-2, with TRBD2 matching over 7 bases. With V trimmed by 5 bases and J by 5 bases, 14 bases remained unmatched. The CDR3 is 17 amino acids. The CDR3 region has the DNA TGTGCCAGCAGTGGGCAGCTAGCGGCCCGGCGTACCGGGGAGCTGTTTTTT. This codes for CASSGQLAARRTGELFF.

This clonotype has just a few counts. J is TRBJ1-5 and V is TRBV12-3 or TRBV12-4; D gene unclear. Between the trimmed V and J ends, which lost 8 bases and 1 base, there was a span of 15 bases. The CDR3 has 15 amino acids. In DNA form, the CDR3 reads TGTGCCAGCGGGAAAGGGCGAAGGAGCAATCAGCCCCAGCATTTT. This gives the protein CASGKGRRSNQPQHF.

The rearrangement links TRBV7-2 to TRBJ1-1; D remains ambiguous. From germline, CDR1 is SGHTA and CDR2 FQGNSA. V lost 3 bases and J 6 bases, leaving 11 bases between the germline ends. This CDR3 is 13 amino acids long. CDR3 DNA sequence: TGTGCCAGCAGCTTGAGTTGGGGAGCTGAAGCTTTCTTT. Translating gives CASSLSWGAEAFF. Full variable domain (missing parts from reference TRBV7-2 and TRBJ1-1): GAGVSQSPSNKVTEKGKDVELRCDPISGHTALYWYRQSLGQGLEFLIYFQGNSAPDKSGLPSDRFSAERTGGSVSTLTIQRTQQEDSAVYLCASSLSWGAEAFFGQGTRLTVV.

The V and J genes are TRBV12-3 or TRBV12-4 and TRBJ1-5, with D uncertain. The CDR3 totals 15 residues. Trimming pared 1 base from V and 2 bases from J, leaving 9 bases between. The CDR3 reads CASSLVLAGNQPQHF. As DNA, the CDR3 is TGTGCCAGCAGTTTAGTATTGGCAGGCAATCAGCCCCAGCATTTT.

This clonotype was seen only a few times. The gene calls are TRBV7-7 and TRBJ2-2; TRBD2 agrees at 14 bases. Looked up from germline, CDR1 is SSHAT and CDR2 is FNYEAQ (reference sequence). The CDR3 sequence is 18 residues long. V dropped 4 bases and J dropped 3; count of bases not matched to a gene: 7. In DNA, the CDR3 is TGTGCCAGCAGCTGGGGACTAGCGGGGGCCGGGGACACCGGGGAGCTGTTTTTT. Translating gives CASSWGLAGAGDTGELFF.

This clonotype was found a few times. The chain employs TRBV20-1 and TRBJ2-3, with TRBD2 identical over 7 bases. This CDR3 is 13 amino acids long. V lost 6 bases and J lost 2; bases outside the gene matches: 5. The germline gives CDR1 DFQATT, CDR2 SNEGSKA (reference sequence). Here the CDR3 DNA reads TGCAGTGCCCTTAGCGGGTTCACAGATACGCAGTATTTT. It yields the protein CSALSGFTDTQYF.

This clonotype has only a few counts. The chain carries TRBV2 and TRBJ2-7; D call uncertain. With 10 bases removed from V and 7 bases from J, the gap between germline ends came to 8 bases. CDR1 is SNHLY and CDR2 is FYNNEI in the germline V gene. This CDR3 has 9 amino acids. The CDR3 region is CANRLEQYF. In DNA form, the CDR3 reads TGTGCCAACCGGTTAGAGCAGTACTTC.

This clonotype was recorded a few times. This sequence joins TRBV4-2 and TRBJ1-4, with 7 bases matching TRBD1. Germline lookup yields CDR1 LGHNA and CDR2 YNFKEQ. There are 11 residues in the CDR3. V lost 3 bases, J lost 14 bases, and 3 bases stayed unmatched. CDR3 residues: CASSQTGPLFF. For the CDR3, the DNA is TGTGCCAGCAGCCAGACAGGGCCGCTGTTTTTT.

The rearrangement joins TRBV29-1 to TRBJ2-7, with D possibly being TRBD1 or TRBD2 (6 bases each). Trimming removed 6 bases from V and 3 bases from J, with 15 bases in between. Germline V lookup: CDR1 SQVTM, CDR2 ANQGSEA. The CDR3 totals 13 residues. The CDR3 region is CSVGGLEGYEQYF. CDR3 bases: TGCAGCGTAGGGGGTCTGGAGGGCTACGAGCAGTACTTC.

This clonotype came up a few times. At one boundary the junction diverges from the germline segment, which might be a read error. This sequence joins TRBV18 and TRBJ2-3; 11 nucleotides match TRBD2. The germline V gene encodes CDR1 KGHSH and CDR2 LQKENI. CDR3 length: 15 residues. CDR3 in amino acids: CASSPLAGATDTQYF. The CDR3 DNA sequence: TGTGCCAGCTCGCCACTAGCGGGGGCGACAGATACGCAGTATTTT.

This clonotype was seen a few times. The chain uses TRBV30 and TRBJ2-2; D is perhaps TRBD1 (6 bases). V lost 7 bases and J lost 3, with 15 bases in between. The V gene's germline CDR1 is GTSNPN and CDR2 SVGIG (reference sequence). The CDR3 totals 14 residues. CDR3 nucleotides: TGTGCCTCCCCCCGGACAGAGTACACCGGGGAGCTGTTTTTT. Translated, it gives CASPRTEYTGELFF.

This clonotype was counted between two and nine times. J is TRBJ2-1 and V is TRBV20-1; possible D gene TRBD2, 6 bases. This CDR3 spans 12 amino acids. The germline CDR1 and CDR2 sequences are DFQATT and SNEGSKA (reference sequence). Trimming pared 6 bases from V and 9 bases from J, leaving 15 bases between. Written as DNA, the CDR3 is TGCAGTGCCCCGGGGCTAGCGTTTGAGCAGTTCTTC. It translates to CSAPGLAFEQFF.

This clonotype has at least ten counts. V usage is TRBV12-3 or TRBV12-4 and J usage is TRBJ1-6, with 7 nucleotides matching TRBD1. J was trimmed by 10 bases and V by 6 bases; bases with no gene match: 9. The CDR3 runs 14 residues. CDR3 residues: CASRPGTAESPLHF. The CDR3 coding sequence is TGTGCCAGCAGGCCTGGGACAGCAGAATCACCCCTCCACTTT.

In this sample, this clonotype turned up a few times. The chain employs TRBV4-2 and TRBJ2-2; 9 bases are a match to TRBD1. CDR3 length: 16 amino acids. In germline, CDR1 is LGHNA, CDR2 YNFKEQ. V dropped 1 base and J dropped 5; count of bases not matched to a gene: 5. The CDR3 DNA reads as TGTGCCAGCAGCCAAGGAGCGGACAGGGGTACCGGGGAGCTGTTTTTT. Residues: CASSQGADRGTGELFF.

With respect to this clonotype: Sequence at one end of the junction differs from germline and may be a read error. The chain links TRBV20-1 to TRBJ2-1; D remains ambiguous. CDR1 and CDR2 (germline): DFQATT, SNEGSKA (reference sequence). This CDR3 has 15 residues. CDR3 region: CSAGDLLGYDNEQFF. The CDR3 region has the DNA TGCAGTGCTGGAGACCTGCTGGGTTATGATAATGAGCAGTTCTTC.

This clonotype was seen a handful of times. V gene TRBV7-9 combines with J gene TRBJ1-3, with a possible D match to TRBD1 (5 bases). The CDR3 length is 16 residues. With 2 bases removed from V and 0 bases from J, the gap between germline ends came to 11 bases. CDR1 SEHNR and CDR2 FQNEAQ come from the germline V gene (reference sequence). The CDR3 protein is CASSLSDTDSGNTIYF. In DNA form, the CDR3 reads TGTGCCAGCAGCTTATCGGACACCGACTCTGGAAACACCATATATTTT.

This clonotype was detected only a few times. The chain combines TRBV25-1 with TRBJ2-7; maybe TRBD2 (6 bases). With 1 base removed from V and 3 bases from J, the gap between germline ends came to 10 bases. The CDR3 has 14 residues. Germline V gene data show CDR1 as MGHDK and CDR2 as SYGVNS. CDR3 loop: CASSESGGDYEQYF. In DNA, the CDR3 is TGTGCCAGCAGTGAATCCGGGGGTGACTACGAGCAGTACTTC.

Ten or more counts support this clonotype. V gene TRBV29-1 combines with J gene TRBJ2-2; D unclear. The V and J ends lost 7 bases and 2 bases respectively, with 8 bases between them. CDR3 size: 12 residues. Germline lookup yields CDR1 SQVTM and CDR2 ANQGSEA. The CDR3 nucleotides are TGCAGCGCAAAGGGTAACACCGGGGAGCTGTTTTTT. It codes for CSAKGNTGELFF.

V is TRBV4-1 and J is TRBJ2-5; 10 bases map to TRBD2. CDR3 length: 15 residues. Looked up from germline, CDR1 is MGHRA and CDR2 is YSYEKL. The trim removed 4 bases at V and 2 bases at J, leaving 4 bases unmatched. As DNA, the CDR3 is TGCGCCAGCAGCCTAGCGGGGGGCCGTCAAGAGACCCAGTACTTC. Protein: CASSLAGGRQETQYF.

This clonotype turned up a few times. The chain uses TRBV7-9 and TRBJ2-1; 11 bases match TRBD2. From germline, CDR1 is SEHNR and CDR2 FQNEAQ (reference sequence). This CDR3 has 20 residues. The trim removed 0 bases at V and 2 bases at J, leaving 12 bases unmatched. The CDR3 DNA reads TGTGCCAGCAGCTTAGCTATGCCTAGCGGGGGGCGTCCTCCCTACAATGAGCAGTTCTTC. Residues: CASSLAMPSGGRPPYNEQFF.